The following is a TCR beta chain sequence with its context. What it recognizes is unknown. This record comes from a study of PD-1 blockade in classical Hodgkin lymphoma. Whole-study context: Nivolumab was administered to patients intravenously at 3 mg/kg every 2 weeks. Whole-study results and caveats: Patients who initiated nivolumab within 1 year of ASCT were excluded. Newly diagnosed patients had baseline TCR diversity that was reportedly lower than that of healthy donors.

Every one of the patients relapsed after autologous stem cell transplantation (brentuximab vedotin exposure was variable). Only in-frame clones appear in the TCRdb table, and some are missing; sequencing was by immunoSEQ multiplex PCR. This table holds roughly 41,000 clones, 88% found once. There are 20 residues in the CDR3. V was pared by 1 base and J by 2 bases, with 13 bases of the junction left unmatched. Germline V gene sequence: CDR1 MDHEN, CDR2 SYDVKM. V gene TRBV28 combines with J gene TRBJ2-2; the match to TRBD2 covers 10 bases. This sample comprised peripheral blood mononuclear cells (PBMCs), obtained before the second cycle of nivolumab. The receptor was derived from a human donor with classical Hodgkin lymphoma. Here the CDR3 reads CASSLFYRRLAGGNTGELFF. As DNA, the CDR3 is TGTGCCAGCAGTTTATTTTATCGAAGGTTAGCGGGAGGCAACACCGGGGAGCTGTTTTTT.